This paragraph reports one T cell receptor (beta chain). With 3 bases removed from V and 0 bases from J, the gap between germline ends came to 12 bases. Germline CDR1 MDHEN, CDR2 SYDVKM. This CDR3 comprises 15 residues. The data belong to a study of CD8 T cells in Susac syndrome. An amount of RNA that ranged from roughly 0.45 to 1 ug was reverse transcribed with random hexamers. MiXCR was run by TCRdb on the immunoSEQ multiplex PCR reads, yielding one entry per CDR3 protein. Among some 100,000 distinct CDR3 sequences listed, about 92% were seen once. The V and J genes are TRBV28 and TRBJ2-7, with D possibly being TRBD1 or TRBD2 (5 bases each). Material for sequencing was CD4+ T cells from PBMCs. This clonotype was sampled from a human donor with multiple sclerosis. The CDR3 reads CASSFLGPHSYEQYF. The CDR3, as DNA: TGTGCCAGCAGTTTTTTGGGACCCCACTCCTACGAGCAGTACTTC.